This T cell receptor (beta chain) was sequenced for a study of T cell responses to AZD1222 COVID-19 vaccine. Note on this clone: Antigen specificity is unknown.

This CDR3 has 15 amino acids. Trimming pared 5 bases from V and 6 bases from J, leaving 17 bases between. Germline CDR1 is LNHDA and CDR2 is SQIVND (reference sequence). Regarding the study as a whole: Nearly half of spike-specific TCRs reportedly target variant regions that are unmutated in the B.1.351 and B.1.1.7 variants. The donors showed a predominance of white British ancestry and of females, with possible underestimation of clonal diversity. Dominant CD4 TCR responses targeted spike regions 160-218 and 743-854. Just 5 or 6 AZD1222 recipients tested seropositive at baseline.

The table came from immunoSEQ multiplex PCR; TCRdb's copy has only in-frame clones and leaves some out. Of about 110,000 clones listed, approximately 94% are singletons. The input for sequencing was peripheral blood, taken 28 days after the second AZD1222 dose. The TCR was taken from an adult who received the AZD1222 COVID-19 vaccine. This rearrangement joins TRBV19 to TRBJ2-1; either TRBD1 or TRBD2 may supply D (5 bases each). The CDR3 DNA reads TGTGCCAGTAGTTCGGGACGGATGGCCCTCAATGAGCAGTTCTTC. Encoded protein: CASSSGRMALNEQFF.